These 8 T cell receptor beta chains came from one sample sequenced in a study of prognosis after radiotherapy for stage I lung cancer. TCR beta CDR3 was amplified from genomic DNA by two-round multiplex PCR. Primers (each specific to one TRBV or TRBJ gene) were used in first-round PCR. TCRdb independently ran MiXCR on the multiplex PCR reads; one entry per CDR3 protein. The sample shows tens of thousands of distinct CDR3 sequences, around a quarter of them seen only once. The source material was PBMCs, sampled before or after stereotactic body radiation therapy (not recorded which). These receptors were collected from a donor older than 45 with non-small cell lung cancer.

This clonotype was counted ten times or more. The rearrangement links TRBV15 to TRBJ2-5; either TRBD1 or TRBD2 may supply D (5 bases each). CDR1 and CDR2 (germline): LNHNV, YYDKDF (reference sequence). V was pared by 0 bases and J by 5 bases, with 13 bases between. The CDR3 consists of 15 residues. In DNA form, the CDR3 reads TGTGCCACCAGCAGAGATACGCCGGGGCGGGAGACCCAGTACTTC. This encodes CATSRDTPGRETQYF.

Of note for this clonotype: One end of the junction does not line up with germline, which may come from a read error. The chain links TRBV20-1 to TRBJ2-3, with 12 bases matching TRBD2. The CDR3 length is 17 residues. Germline V gene lookup returns CDR1 DFQATT and CDR2 SNEGSKA (reference sequence). CDR3 protein: CSARDTPSGGETDTQYF. For the CDR3, the DNA is TGCAGTGCAAGAGATACGCCTAGCGGGGGGGAGACAGATACGCAGTATTTT.

This clonotype has a count of ten or more. The chain joins TRBV30 to TRBJ2-3; 8 bases agree with TRBD1. V lost 8 bases to trimming and J lost 0 bases; unmatched junction nucleotides: 7. CDR3 length: 14 amino acids. Per germline, CDR1 GTSNPN and CDR2 SVGIG (reference sequence). The chain's CDR3 is CALDRGFSTDTQYF. The CDR3 DNA sequence: TGTGCCCTTGACAGGGGTTTTAGCACAGATACGCAGTATTTT.

As for this clonotype: This sequence may be a read error, since a much larger clone differs from it by one base. The chain couples TRBV6-2 or TRBV6-3 to TRBJ2-4; D not certain. The CDR3 is 14 amino acids. V lost 10 bases, J lost 6 bases, and 19 bases lay in between. Germline assignment: CDR1 MNHEY and CDR2 SVGEGT. As DNA, the CDR3 is TGTGCCAACAGCTCCGCTCTCCCCCCAAACATTCAGTACTTC. Its protein product is CANSSALPPNIQYF.

Ten or more counts support this clonotype. This chain connects TRBV12-3 or TRBV12-4 to TRBJ1-4; D remains unclear. V was trimmed by 5 bases and J by 8 bases, leaving 9 bases between them. This CDR3 is built from 12 residues. As DNA, the CDR3 is TGTGCCAGCAGTCGAAGCCCGGAAAAACTGTTTTTT. Its protein product is CASSRSPEKLFF.

At least ten counts were recorded for this clonotype. This chain connects TRBV10-3 to TRBJ2-5, with 10 nucleotides matching TRBD1. With V trimmed by 6 bases and J by 2 bases, 3 bases remained unmatched. The CDR3 spans 14 residues. Germline CDR1 is ENHRY and CDR2 is SYGVKD. The DNA for the CDR3 is TGTGCCATCAGGGAGGACAGGGGGCAAGAGACCCAGTACTTC. Protein sequence: CAIREDRGQETQYF.

This clonotype was observed at least ten times. The rearrangement joins TRBV15 to TRBJ1-2, with D perhaps TRBD1 (5 bases). The germline CDR1 and CDR2 sequences are LNHNV and YYDKDF (reference sequence). CDR3 length: 14 amino acids. Trimming took 0 bases from V and 7 from J, leaving 12 bases between them. This chain's CDR3 is CATSREGGRAGYTF. CDR3 nucleotides: TGTGCCACCAGCAGAGAGGGGGGGAGGGCTGGCTACACCTTC.

This clonotype was recorded at least ten times. The rearrangement uses TRBV20-1 and TRBJ2-5; possibly TRBD1 for D (6 bases). The germline V gene has CDR1 DFQATT and CDR2 SNEGSKA (reference sequence). The CDR3 spans 14 residues. V lost 2 bases, J lost 1 base, and 11 bases lay in between. The CDR3 reads CSARKDSFQETQYF. The DNA of the CDR3 is TGCAGTGCTAGAAAGGACAGTTTCCAAGAGACCCAGTACTTC.